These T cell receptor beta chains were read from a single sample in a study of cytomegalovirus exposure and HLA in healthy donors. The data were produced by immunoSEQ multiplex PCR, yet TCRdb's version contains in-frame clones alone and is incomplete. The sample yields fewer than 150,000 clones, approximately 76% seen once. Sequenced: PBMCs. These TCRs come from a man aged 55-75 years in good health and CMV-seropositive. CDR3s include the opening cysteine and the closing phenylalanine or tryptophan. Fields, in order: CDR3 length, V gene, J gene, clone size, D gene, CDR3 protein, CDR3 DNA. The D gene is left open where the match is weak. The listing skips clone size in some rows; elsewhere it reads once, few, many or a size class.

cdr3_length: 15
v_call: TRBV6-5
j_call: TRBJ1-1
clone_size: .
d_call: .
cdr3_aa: CASTRGGARNTEAFF
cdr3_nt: TGTGCCAGCACCCGCGGAGGGGCAAGGAACACTGAAGCTTTCTTT

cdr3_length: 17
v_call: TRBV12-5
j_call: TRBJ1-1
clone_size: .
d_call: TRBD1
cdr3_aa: CASVLGTGVRSTTEAFF
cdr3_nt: TGTGCTAGTGTCCTAGGGACAGGGGTTCGCTCGACCACTGAAGCTTTCTTT

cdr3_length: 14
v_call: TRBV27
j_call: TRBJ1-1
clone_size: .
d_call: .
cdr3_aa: CASSSTPGDTEAFF
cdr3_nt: TGTGCCAGCAGTTCGACTCCAGGGGACACTGAAGCTTTCTTT

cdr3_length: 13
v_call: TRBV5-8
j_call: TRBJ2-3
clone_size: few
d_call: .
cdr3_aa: CASVRGGKNTQYF
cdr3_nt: TGTGCCAGCGTCCGGGGTGGCAAAAATACGCAGTATTTT

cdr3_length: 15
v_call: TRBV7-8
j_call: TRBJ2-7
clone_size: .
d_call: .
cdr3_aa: CASSLGAGPSYEQYF
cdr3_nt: TGTGCCAGCAGCTTAGGGGCAGGTCCTTCCTACGAGCAGTACTTC

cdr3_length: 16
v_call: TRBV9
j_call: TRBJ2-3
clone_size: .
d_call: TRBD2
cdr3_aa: CASSASTSGVGDTQYF
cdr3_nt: TGTGCCAGCAGCGCAAGTACCAGCGGGGTAGGTGATACGCAGTATTTT

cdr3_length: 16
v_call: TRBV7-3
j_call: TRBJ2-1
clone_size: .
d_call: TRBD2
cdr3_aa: CVSSSRRLAGYNEQFF
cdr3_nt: TGTGTCAGCAGCTCCCGAAGACTAGCGGGGTACAATGAGCAGTTCTTC

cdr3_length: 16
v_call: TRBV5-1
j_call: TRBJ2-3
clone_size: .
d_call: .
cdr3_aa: CASSPQAGDYTDTQYF
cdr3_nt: TGCGCCAGCAGCCCACAGGCAGGGGATTACACAGATACGCAGTATTTT

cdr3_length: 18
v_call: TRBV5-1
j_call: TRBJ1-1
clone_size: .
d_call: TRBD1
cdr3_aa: CASSWASGTGVMNTEAFF
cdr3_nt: TGCGCCAGCAGCTGGGCCTCCGGGACAGGGGTTATGAACACTGAAGCTTTCTTT

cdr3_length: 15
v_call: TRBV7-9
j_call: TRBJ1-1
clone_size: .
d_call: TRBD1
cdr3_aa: CASSMFDRAATEAFF
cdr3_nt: TGTGCCAGCAGCATGTTCGACAGGGCGGCCACTGAAGCTTTCTTT

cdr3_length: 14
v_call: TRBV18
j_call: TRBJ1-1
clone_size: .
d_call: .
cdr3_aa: CASSTGGSNTEAFF
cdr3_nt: TGTGCCAGCTCGACAGGCGGATCGAACACTGAAGCTTTCTTT

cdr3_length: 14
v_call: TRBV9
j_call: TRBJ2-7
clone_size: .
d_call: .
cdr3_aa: CASSNRDFSYAQYF
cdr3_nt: TGTGCCAGCAGCAATCGGGACTTCAGCTACGCGCAGTACTTC

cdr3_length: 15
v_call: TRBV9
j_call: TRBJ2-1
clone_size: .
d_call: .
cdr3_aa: CASSGWQGQYNEQFF
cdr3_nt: TGTGCCAGCAGCGGGTGGCAGGGGCAATACAATGAGCAGTTCTTC

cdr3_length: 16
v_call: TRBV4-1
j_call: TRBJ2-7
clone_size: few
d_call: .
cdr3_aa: CASSRGDSRDSYEQYF
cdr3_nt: TGCGCCAGCAGCCGGGGGGATAGTAGGGACTCCTACGAGCAGTACTTC

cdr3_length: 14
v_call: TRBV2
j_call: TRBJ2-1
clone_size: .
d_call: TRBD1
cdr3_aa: CASSVRQGDNEQFF
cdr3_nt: TGTGCCAGCAGTGTAAGGCAGGGGGACAATGAGCAGTTCTTC

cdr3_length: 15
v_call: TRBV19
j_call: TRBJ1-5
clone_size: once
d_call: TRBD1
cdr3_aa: CASTARDRGDQPQHF
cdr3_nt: TGTGCCAGTACGGCCCGGGACAGGGGAGATCAGCCCCAGCATTTT

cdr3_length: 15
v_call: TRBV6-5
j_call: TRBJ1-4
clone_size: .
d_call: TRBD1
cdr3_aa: CASSYKGTGGEKLFF
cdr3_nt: TGTGCCAGCAGTTACAAGGGGACAGGCGGTGAAAAACTGTTTTTT

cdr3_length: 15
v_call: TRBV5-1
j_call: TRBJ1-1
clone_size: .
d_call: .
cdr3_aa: CASSLFQGHGTEAFF
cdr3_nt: TGCGCCAGCAGCCTATTTCAGGGGCACGGCACTGAAGCTTTCTTT

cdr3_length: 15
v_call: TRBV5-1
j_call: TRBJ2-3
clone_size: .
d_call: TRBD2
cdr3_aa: CASSRTSASTDTQYF
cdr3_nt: TGCGCCAGCAGCAGGACTAGCGCTAGCACAGATACGCAGTATTTT

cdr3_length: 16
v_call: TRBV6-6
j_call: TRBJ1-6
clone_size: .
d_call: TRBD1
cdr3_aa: CASSQQGGPQGSPLHF
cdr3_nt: TGTGCCAGCAGTCAGCAGGGGGGTCCCCAGGGTTCACCCCTCCACTTT

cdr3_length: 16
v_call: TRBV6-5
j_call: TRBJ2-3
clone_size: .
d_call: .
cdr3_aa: CASSYSPRGDTDTQYF
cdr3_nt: TGTGCCAGCAGTTACTCCCCCCGCGGGGATACAGATACGCAGTATTTT

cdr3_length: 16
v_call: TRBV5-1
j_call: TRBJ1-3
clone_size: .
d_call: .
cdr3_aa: CASSLGGYRSGNTIYF
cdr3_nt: TGCGCCAGCAGCTTGGGAGGGTACCGCTCTGGAAACACCATATATTTT

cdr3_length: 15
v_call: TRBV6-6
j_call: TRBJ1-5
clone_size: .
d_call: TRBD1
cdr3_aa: CASSWSGGSNQPQHF
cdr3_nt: TGTGCCAGCAGTTGGTCAGGGGGCAGCAATCAGCCCCAGCATTTT

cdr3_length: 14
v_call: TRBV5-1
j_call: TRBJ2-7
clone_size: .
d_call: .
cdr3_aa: CASSLGPAGSEQYF
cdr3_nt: TGCGCCAGCAGCTTGGGCCCGGCCGGGAGTGAGCAGTACTTC

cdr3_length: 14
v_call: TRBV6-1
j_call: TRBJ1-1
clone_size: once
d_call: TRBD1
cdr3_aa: CASSIQGWGTEAFF
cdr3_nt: TGTGCCAGCAGTATACAGGGGTGGGGGACTGAAGCTTTCTTT

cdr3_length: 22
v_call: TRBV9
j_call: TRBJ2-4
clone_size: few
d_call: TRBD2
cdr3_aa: CASSVITGRTSGNVLAKNIQYF
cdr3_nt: TGTGCCAGCAGCGTAATCACAGGGAGGACTAGCGGGAACGTACTAGCCAAAAACATTCAGTACTTC

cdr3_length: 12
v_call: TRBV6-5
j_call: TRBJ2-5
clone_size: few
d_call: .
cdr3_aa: CASSYNRVIWDF
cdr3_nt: TGTGCCAGCAGTTACAACAGGGTGATTTGGGACTTC

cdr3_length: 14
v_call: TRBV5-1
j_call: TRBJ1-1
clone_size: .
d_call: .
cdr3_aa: CASSLSGMNTEAFF
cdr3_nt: TGCGCCAGCAGCTTGTCAGGGATGAACACTGAAGCTTTCTTT